This T cell receptor beta chain is from a study of blood T cell repertoires in COVID-19. Original processing methods: Amplification of reference gene primers was used by the study to estimate nucleated cell counts. Sequencing was performed with immunoSEQ multiplex PCR; in TCRdb, only in-frame clones are kept and a portion is missing. That table furnishes V, J and clone size, whereas the DNA furnished D and trimming. Altogether approximately 100,000 clones are present, roughly 90% being singletons, with the ten largest covering about 19%. The sequence came from a human donor with acute or convalescent COVID-19. The donor label of this sample is uncertain. The specimen sequenced was peripheral blood.

In nucleotides, the CDR3 is TGCGCCAGCAGCACCGAGGGGAGAGGAGGGTGGGGAGATACGCAGTATTTT. Translating gives CASSTEGRGGWGDTQYF. The chain recombines TRBV5-1 with TRBJ2-3; a weak D match, TRBD2 (6 bases). From germline, CDR1 is SGHRS and CDR2 YFSETQ. Trimming pared 4 bases from V and 5 bases from J, leaving 23 bases between. The CDR3 length is 17 residues.